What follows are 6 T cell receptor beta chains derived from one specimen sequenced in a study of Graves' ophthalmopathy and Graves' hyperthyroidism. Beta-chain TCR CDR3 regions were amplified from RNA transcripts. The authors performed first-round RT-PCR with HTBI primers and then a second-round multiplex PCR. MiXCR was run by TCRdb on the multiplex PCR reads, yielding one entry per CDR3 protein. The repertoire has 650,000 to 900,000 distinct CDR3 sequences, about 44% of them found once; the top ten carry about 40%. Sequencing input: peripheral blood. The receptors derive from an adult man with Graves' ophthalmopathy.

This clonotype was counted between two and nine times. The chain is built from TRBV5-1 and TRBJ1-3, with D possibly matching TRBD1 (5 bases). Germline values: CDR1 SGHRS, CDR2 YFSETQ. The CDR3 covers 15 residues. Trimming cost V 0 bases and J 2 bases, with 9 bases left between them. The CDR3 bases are TGCGCCAGCAGCTTGGACAGGCTGACTGGAAACACCATATATTTT. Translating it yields CASSLDRLTGNTIYF.

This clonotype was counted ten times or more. The CDR3 loop is CASSSPTGTGSSGANVLTF. The CDR3 DNA is TGTGCCAGCAGCTCCCCAACCGGGACAGGGAGCTCTGGGGCCAACGTCCTGACTTTC. The rearrangement uses TRBV7-9 and TRBJ2-6, with TRBD1 identical over 9 bases. The CDR3 covers 19 residues. The trim removed 4 bases at V and 0 bases at J, leaving 10 bases unmatched. Germline-derived CDR1 and CDR2 are SEHNR and FQNEAQ (reference sequence).

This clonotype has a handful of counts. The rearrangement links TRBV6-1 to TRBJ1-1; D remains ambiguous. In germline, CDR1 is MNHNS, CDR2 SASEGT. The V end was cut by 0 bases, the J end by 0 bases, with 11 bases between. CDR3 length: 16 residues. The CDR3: CASSEAHRSMNTEAFF. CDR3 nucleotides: TGTGCCAGCAGTGAAGCGCACCGCAGCATGAACACTGAAGCTTTCTTT.

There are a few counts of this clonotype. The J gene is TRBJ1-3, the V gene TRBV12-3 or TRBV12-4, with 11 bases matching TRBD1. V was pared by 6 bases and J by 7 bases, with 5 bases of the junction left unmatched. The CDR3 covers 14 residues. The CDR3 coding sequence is TGTGCCAGCAGAACCGGGACAGGGGGGAACACCATATATTTT. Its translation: CASRTGTGGNTIYF.

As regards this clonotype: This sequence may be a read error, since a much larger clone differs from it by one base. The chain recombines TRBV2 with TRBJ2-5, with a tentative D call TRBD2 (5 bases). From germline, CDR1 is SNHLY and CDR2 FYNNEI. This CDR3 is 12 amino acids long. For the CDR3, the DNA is TGTGCCAGCGTAGGTCGGGGAGAGATCCAGTACTTC. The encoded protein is CASVGRGEIQYF.

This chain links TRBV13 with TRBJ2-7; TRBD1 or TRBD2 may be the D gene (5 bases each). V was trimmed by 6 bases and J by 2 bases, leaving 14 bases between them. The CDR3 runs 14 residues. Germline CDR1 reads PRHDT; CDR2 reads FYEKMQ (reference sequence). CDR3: CASSYRDGPYEQYF. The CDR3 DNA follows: TGTGCCAGCAGTTACCGGGACGGACCCTACGAGCAGTACTTC.